This T cell receptor (beta chain) originates from a study of blood T cell repertoires in COVID-19. Across the study: COVID-19 samples collected from the United States, Italy and Spain covered acute and convalescent phases. Nucleic acid was either cDNA or gDNA, and it came from T cells, B-cell-depleted T cells, or PBMCs.

Some clones are missing from TCRdb's copy, which holds only in-frame ones; the method was immunoSEQ multiplex PCR. The table lists approximately 300,000 clones, approximately 82% of them singletons. The ends lost 4 bases at V and 7 bases at J; junction bases unmatched: 11. Looked up from germline, CDR1 is SGHTS and CDR2 is YDEGEE. This CDR3 is built from 15 residues. This clone has more than one count but fewer than ten. The sequenced sample consisted of peripheral blood. The source is a woman aged 50 to 65 with acute or convalescent COVID-19. This rearrangement joins TRBV5-8 to TRBJ1-5; 7 positions agree with TRBD1. CDR3 sequence reads: CASSGTGTARQPQHF. The CDR3 DNA reads as TGTGCCAGCAGCGGAACCGGGACAGCCAGACAGCCCCAGCATTTT.